Below are 27 T cell receptor beta chains sequenced from a single sample in a study of technical replicates of blood from several donors. Measured with immunoSEQ multiplex PCR; TCRdb has only the in-frame clones, and not every one. Of about 44,000 clones listed, about 96% were seen once; the top ten hold 0.35% to 0.45%. The material sequenced was T cells isolated from PBMCs. The source is a human donor in good health.

The CDR3 bases are TGTGCCATCAGGATGGACAGATCTTCCTACGAGCAGTACTTC. Translation gives CAIRMDRSSYEQYF. J is TRBJ2-7 and V is TRBV10-3; D is possibly TRBD1 (6 bases). The CDR3 sequence is 14 residues long. Germline CDR1 ENHRY, CDR2 SYGVKD. V was pared by 6 bases and J by 1 base, with 13 bases between.

V is TRBV19 and J is TRBJ1-5; TRBD1 might be the D (5 bases). The length of the CDR3 is 10 residues. V was pared by 11 bases and J by 7 bases, with 9 bases between. The germline V gene has CDR1 LNHDA and CDR2 SQIVND (reference sequence). The CDR3, as DNA: TGTGCCGGGGGGGGGCAGCCCCAGCATTTT. This translates into CAGGGQPQHF.

V and J are TRBV7-9 and TRBJ2-3; TRBD1 aligns across 8 bases. Unmatched junction bases numbered 2, after V lost 5 bases and J lost 1 base. Germline V lookup: CDR1 SEHNR, CDR2 FQNEAQ (reference sequence). The CDR3 contains 14 residues. DNA for the CDR3: TGTGCCAGCAGCGCAGGGGGCGGCACAGATACGCAGTATTTT. It encodes CASSAGGGTDTQYF. The full variable domain, completed using reference TRBV7-9 and TRBJ2-3, is DTGVSQNPRHKITKRGQNVTFRCDPISEHNRLYWYRQTLGQGPEFLTYFQNEAQLEKSRLLSDRFSAERPKGSFSTLEIQRTEQGDSAMYLCASSAGGGTDTQYFGPGTRLTVL.

J is TRBJ2-1 and V is TRBV2; 9 bases map to TRBD2. This CDR3 spans 14 amino acids. Germline V gene data show CDR1 as SNHLY and CDR2 as FYNNEI. With V trimmed by 7 bases and J by 5 bases, 6 bases remained unmatched. The CDR3 coding sequence is TGTGCCAGCACCCCTAGCGGGGAAGACAATGAGCAGTTCTTC. It codes for CASTPSGEDNEQFF.

This rearrangement joins TRBV6-5 to TRBJ2-1, with TRBD2 matching over 8 bases. CDR1 is MNHEY and CDR2 is SVGAGI in the germline V gene. J gave up 9 bases and V 2 bases, and 6 bases lay outside the gene matches. This CDR3 comprises 14 residues. CDR3 bases: TGTGCCAGCAGTTACATCACTAGCGGCGGTGAGCAGTTCTTC. This translates into CASSYITSGGEQFF.

This clone has only one observation. CDR3 sequence (DNA): TGCGCCAGCAGCCATAACCCGGGACAGGGGACTGAAGCTTTCTTT. Residues: CASSHNPGQGTEAFF. V and J are TRBV4-1 and TRBJ1-1; 10 nucleotides line up with TRBD1. This CDR3 has 15 residues. V was clipped by 3 bases and J by 5 bases; unmatched bases: 6. In germline, CDR1 is MGHRA, CDR2 YSYEKL.

J is TRBJ2-1 and V is TRBV29-1; 8 bases match TRBD2. This CDR3 spans 14 amino acids. J gave up 5 bases and V 6 bases, and 9 bases lay outside the gene matches. Germline loops: CDR1 SQVTM, CDR2 ANQGSEA. The CDR3 nucleotides are TGCAGCGTGAGGGGCCTAGCGGGTAACAATGAGCAGTTCTTC. This translates into CSVRGLAGNNEQFF.

V and J are TRBV6-5 and TRBJ2-1; 14 bases agree with TRBD2. V was clipped by 2 bases and J by 8 bases; unmatched bases: 2. The CDR3 spans 15 residues. Germline V gene data show CDR1 as MNHEY and CDR2 as SVGAGI. The CDR3 region has the DNA TGTGCCAGCAGTTACGGGACTAGCGGGAGAGATGAGCAGTTCTTC. Translating gives CASSYGTSGRDEQFF.

The chain is built from TRBV4-1 and TRBJ2-3; a weak D match, TRBD2 (5 bases). The CDR3 length is 15 residues. In germline, CDR1 is MGHRA, CDR2 YSYEKL. The ends were cut back, 4 bases at V and 3 bases at J, with 14 bases in the middle. The DNA of the CDR3 is TGCGCCAGCAGCCTAGAATTGGGAGCTACAGATACGCAGTATTTT. Amino acids: CASSLELGATDTQYF.

The gene calls are TRBV6-5 and TRBJ1-3, with TRBD1 identical over 8 bases. The CDR3 loop spans 15 amino acids. V was clipped by 6 bases and J by 3 bases; unmatched bases: 7. Germline V lookup: CDR1 MNHEY, CDR2 SVGAGI. The chain's CDR3 is CASSLGTGGGNTIYF. CDR3 bases: TGTGCCAGCAGCCTAGGAACAGGGGGTGGAAACACCATATATTTT.

The rearrangement joins TRBV6-5 to TRBJ2-7, with a tentative D call TRBD1 (6 bases). The CDR3 extends over 13 amino acids. The germline gives CDR1 MNHEY, CDR2 SVGAGI. Trimming took 6 bases from V and 0 from J, leaving 9 bases between them. The CDR3 DNA sequence: TGTGCCAGCAGCCGGGACATCTCCTACGAGCAGTACTTC. Translating it yields CASSRDISYEQYF.

This clone was seen more than once but under ten times. The V gene is TRBV11-3, the J gene TRBJ1-1, with D unclear. The CDR3 spans 11 residues. Deletions cut 3 bases from V and 6 bases from J, with 5 bases between. The V gene's germline CDR1 is SGHNT and CDR2 YENEEA. In nucleotides, the CDR3 is TGTGCCAGCAGCTTGCTATCTGAAGCTTTCTTT. Translating gives CASSLLSEAFF.

The chain links TRBV29-1 to TRBJ1-1; tentative D call: TRBD1 (5 bases). This CDR3 is 14 amino acids long. Trimming removed 1 base from V and 5 bases from J, with 14 bases in between. Germline V gene data show CDR1 as SQVTM and CDR2 as ANQGSEA. CDR3 nucleotide sequence: TGCAGCGTTGAAGCGGGAGTTTGGGGGACTGAAGCTTTCTTT. Protein sequence: CSVEAGVWGTEAFF.

J is TRBJ2-3 and V is TRBV18, with D unclear. Trimming removed 3 bases from V and 4 bases from J, with 5 bases in between. The length of the CDR3 is 12 residues. Per germline, CDR1 KGHSH and CDR2 LQKENI. The CDR3: CASSPRPDTQYF. As DNA, the CDR3 is TGTGCCAGCTCACCTCGTCCAGATACGCAGTATTTT. The full variable domain, rest sourced from reference TRBV18 and TRBJ2-3, is NAGVMQNPRHLVRRRGQEARLRCSPMKGHSHVYWYRQLPEEGLKFMVYLQKENIIDESGMPKERFSAEFPKEGPSILRIQQVVRGDSAAYFCASSPRPDTQYFGPGTRLTVL.

The gene calls are TRBV11-3 and TRBJ2-1; 10 nucleotides align to TRBD2. The CDR3 has 16 amino acids. Trimming removed 3 bases from V and 2 bases from J; junction bases left unmatched: 4. Germline CDR1 reads SGHNT; CDR2 reads YENEEA. Here the CDR3 reads CASSLRTSGPYNEQFF. The CDR3 region has the DNA TGTGCCAGCAGCTTGAGGACTAGCGGACCCTACAATGAGCAGTTCTTC.

V and J are TRBV7-2 and TRBJ2-3, with TRBD2 identical over 9 bases. The CDR3 consists of 18 residues. V lost 5 bases to trimming and J lost 4 bases; unmatched junction nucleotides: 16. The germline V gene encodes CDR1 SGHTA and CDR2 FQGNSA. The CDR3 nucleotides are TGTGCCAGCAGCCCCACAGGGATTAGCGGGAGATCCCCAGATACGCAGTATTTT. Translated: CASSPTGISGRSPDTQYF.

This rearrangement joins TRBV7-4 to TRBJ2-1; 8 bases fit TRBD2. This CDR3 is built from 18 residues. Germline V gene sequence: CDR1 SGHVT, CDR2 SQSDAQ. The V gene end was trimmed by 5 bases and the J gene end by 0 bases; junction bases not matched to a gene: 12. CDR3 sequence reads: CASSARRPSGSSYNEQFF. The CDR3 bases are TGTGCCAGCAGCGCGCGACGGCCCAGCGGGAGCTCCTACAATGAGCAGTTCTTC.

The chain has TRBV19 and TRBJ1-2, with 7 bases aligning to TRBD1. J gave up 2 bases and V 5 bases, and 8 bases lay outside the gene matches. The CDR3 runs 15 residues. Germline V gene sequence: CDR1 LNHDA, CDR2 SQIVND (reference sequence). CDR3 nucleotides: TGTGCCAGTAGTGCAAACAGGGGTGGGAACTATGGCTACACCTTC. This codes for CASSANRGGNYGYTF.

The chain carries TRBV5-4 and TRBJ2-1; 7 bases fit TRBD2. Germline V gene lookup returns CDR1 SGHNT and CDR2 YYREEE (reference sequence). This CDR3 spans 15 amino acids. V trimming: 6 bases; J trimming: 2 bases; junction bases outside the gene matches: 8. Here the CDR3 reads CASTKGRGTYNEQFF. CDR3 nucleotide sequence: TGTGCCAGCACTAAAGGGAGGGGAACCTACAATGAGCAGTTCTTC.

The chain combines TRBV30 with TRBJ2-7, with 10 nucleotides matching TRBD1. Losses at the gene ends were 4 bases for V and 4 bases for J; bases not matched to a gene: 4. The CDR3 runs 13 residues. Germline CDR1 is GTSNPN and CDR2 is SVGIG (reference sequence). This chain's CDR3 is CAWKGTGAYEQYF. As DNA, the CDR3 is TGTGCCTGGAAGGGGACAGGGGCTTACGAGCAGTACTTC.

This clone was seen once. The chain couples TRBV2 to TRBJ2-2; 8 bases fit TRBD1. The CDR3 is 17 amino acids. Per the germline V gene, CDR1 is SNHLY and CDR2 is FYNNEI. Germline trimming cut 1 base from V and 3 bases from J; bases unmatched to any gene: 7. The CDR3 sequence: CASSEVARTGYTGELFF. The DNA for the CDR3 is TGTGCCAGCAGTGAAGTAGCCCGGACAGGGTACACCGGGGAGCTGTTTTTT. The complete variable domain, with remaining parts taken from reference TRBV2 and TRBJ2-2, reads EPEVTQTPSHQVTQMGQEVILRCVPISNHLYFYWYRQILGQKVEFLVSFYNNEISEKSEIFDDQFSVERPDGSNFTLKIRSTKLEDSAMYFCASSEVARTGYTGELFFGEGSRLTVL.

This rearrangement joins TRBV10-2 to TRBJ2-7; 9 positions match TRBD1. Looked up from germline, CDR1 is WSHSY and CDR2 is SAAADI. J lost 3 bases, V lost 6 bases, and 6 bases had no gene match. This CDR3 has 14 residues. The CDR3 coding sequence is TGCGCCAGCAGCTTTAGGGACAGGGACTACGAGCAGTACTTC. This gives the protein CASSFRDRDYEQYF.

This clone occurred once. J is TRBJ1-5 and V is TRBV27; possibly TRBD1 for D (5 bases). Trimming shortened V by 2 bases and J by 4 bases, and 12 bases separated the two germline ends. CDR3 length: 15 residues. Germline CDR1 reads MNHEY; CDR2 reads SMNVEV (reference sequence). In DNA, the CDR3 is TGTGCCAGCAGTTTACATAGCGGGGGGAATCAGCCCCAGCATTTT. Translation gives CASSLHSGGNQPQHF.

The chain joins TRBV7-2 to TRBJ2-2, with 11 bases fitting TRBD2. Germline assignment: CDR1 SGHTA and CDR2 FQGNSA. V lost 5 bases, J lost 7 bases, and 9 bases stayed unmatched. This CDR3 region has 16 residues. CDR3 amino acids: CASSTTSGRVGGELFF. The CDR3 bases are TGTGCCAGCAGCACAACTAGCGGGAGAGTGGGCGGGGAGCTGTTTTTT. Full variable domain (rest looked up from reference TRBV7-2 and TRBJ2-2): GAGVSQSPSNKVTEKGKDVELRCDPISGHTALYWYRQSLGQGLEFLIYFQGNSAPDKSGLPSDRFSAERTGGSVSTLTIQRTQQEDSAVYLCASSTTSGRVGGELFFGEGSRLTVL.

The chain joins TRBV6-6 to TRBJ2-7, with D possibly being TRBD2 (6 bases). Germline assignment: CDR1 MNHNY and CDR2 SVGAGI (reference sequence). Trimming removed 6 bases at V and 7 bases at J, with 22 bases between. This CDR3 has 15 residues. This CDR3 is CASRPIADARGEQYF. As DNA, the CDR3 is TGTGCCAGCAGGCCAATAGCGGACGCCCGGGGGGAGCAGTACTTC.

The CDR3 sequence is CASSHTDNVEKLFF. The DNA of the CDR3 is TGTGCCAGCAGCCATACAGATAACGTTGAAAAACTGTTTTTT. V usage is TRBV7-9 and J usage is TRBJ1-4; D gene uncertain. CDR1 and CDR2 from the germline V gene are SEHNR and FQNEAQ (reference sequence). The ends were cut back, 5 bases at V and 7 bases at J, with 14 bases in the middle. This CDR3 is built from 14 residues. The entire variable domain, with the rest obtained from reference TRBV7-9 and TRBJ1-4, is as follows: DTGVSQNPRHKITKRGQNVTFRCDPISEHNRLYWYRQTLGQGPEFLTYFQNEAQLEKSRLLSDRFSAERPKGSFSTLEIQRTEQGDSAMYLCASSHTDNVEKLFFGSGTQLSVL.

This sequence joins TRBV6-5 and TRBJ1-1; D remains ambiguous. The germline V gene encodes CDR1 MNHEY and CDR2 SVGAGI. The CDR3 consists of 14 residues. Trimming removed 8 bases at V and 5 bases at J, with 18 bases between. This CDR3 reads CASGQDSPSTEAFF. The CDR3 bases are TGTGCCAGCGGGCAGGATTCCCCATCAACTGAAGCTTTCTTT.